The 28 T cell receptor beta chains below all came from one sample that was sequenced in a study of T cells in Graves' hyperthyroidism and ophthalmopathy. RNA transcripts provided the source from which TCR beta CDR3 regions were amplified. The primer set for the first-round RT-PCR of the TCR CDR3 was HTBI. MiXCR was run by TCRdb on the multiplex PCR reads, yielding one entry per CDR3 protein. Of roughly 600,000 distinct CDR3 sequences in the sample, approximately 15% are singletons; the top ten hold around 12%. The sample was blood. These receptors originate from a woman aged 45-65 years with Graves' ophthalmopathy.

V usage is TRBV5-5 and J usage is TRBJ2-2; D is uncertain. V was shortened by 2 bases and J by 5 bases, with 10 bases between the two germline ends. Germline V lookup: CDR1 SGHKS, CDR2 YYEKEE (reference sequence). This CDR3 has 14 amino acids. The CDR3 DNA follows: TGTGCCAGCAGCTTTTCCCTGGGGACCGGGGAGCTGTTTTTT. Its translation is CASSFSLGTGELFF.

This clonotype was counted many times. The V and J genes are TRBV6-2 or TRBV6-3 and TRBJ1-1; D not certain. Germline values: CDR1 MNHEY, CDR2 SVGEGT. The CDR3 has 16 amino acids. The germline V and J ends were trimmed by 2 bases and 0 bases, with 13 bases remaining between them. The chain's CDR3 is CASSYVGVSMNTEAFF. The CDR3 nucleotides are TGTGCCAGCAGTTACGTCGGGGTTTCCATGAACACTGAAGCTTTCTTT.

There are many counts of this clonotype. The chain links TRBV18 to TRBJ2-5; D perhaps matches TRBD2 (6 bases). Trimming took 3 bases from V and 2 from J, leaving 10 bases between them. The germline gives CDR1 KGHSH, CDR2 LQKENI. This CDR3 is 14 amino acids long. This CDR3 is CASSPATRQETQYF. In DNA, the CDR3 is TGTGCCAGCTCACCGGCGACTAGACAAGAGACCCAGTACTTC.

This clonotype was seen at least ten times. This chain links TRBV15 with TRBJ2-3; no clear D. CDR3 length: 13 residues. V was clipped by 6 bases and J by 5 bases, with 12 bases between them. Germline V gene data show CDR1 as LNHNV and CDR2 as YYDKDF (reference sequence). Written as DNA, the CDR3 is TGTGCCACCAGTCCGGGTCGGAGAGATACGCAGTATTTT. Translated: CATSPGRRDTQYF.

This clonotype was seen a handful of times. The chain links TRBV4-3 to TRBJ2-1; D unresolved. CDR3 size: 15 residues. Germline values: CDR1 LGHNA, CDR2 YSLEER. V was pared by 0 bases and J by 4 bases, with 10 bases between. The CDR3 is CASSQELLKYNEQFF. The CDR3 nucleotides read TGCGCCAGCAGCCAAGAGTTACTAAAATACAATGAGCAGTTCTTC.

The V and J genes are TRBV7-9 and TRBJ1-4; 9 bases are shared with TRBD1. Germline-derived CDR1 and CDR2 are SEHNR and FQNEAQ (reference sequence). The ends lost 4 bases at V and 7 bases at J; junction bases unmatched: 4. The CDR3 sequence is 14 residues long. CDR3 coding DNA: TGTGCCAGCAGCTCGGACAGGGGAGCTGAAAAACTGTTTTTT. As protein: CASSSDRGAEKLFF.

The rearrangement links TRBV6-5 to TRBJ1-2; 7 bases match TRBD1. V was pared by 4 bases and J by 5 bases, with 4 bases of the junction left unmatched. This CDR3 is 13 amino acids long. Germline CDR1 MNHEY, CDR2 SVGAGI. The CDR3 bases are TGTGCCAGCAGTTTCCCAGGGGGTTATGGCTACACCTTC. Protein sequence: CASSFPGGYGYTF.

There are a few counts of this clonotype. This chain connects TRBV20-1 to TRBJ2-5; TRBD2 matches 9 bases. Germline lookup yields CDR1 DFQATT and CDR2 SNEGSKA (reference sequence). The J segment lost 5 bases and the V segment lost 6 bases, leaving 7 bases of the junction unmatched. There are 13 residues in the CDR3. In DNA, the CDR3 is TGCAGTGCGGATACTAGCGGGCGGGAGACCCAGTACTTC. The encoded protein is CSADTSGRETQYF.

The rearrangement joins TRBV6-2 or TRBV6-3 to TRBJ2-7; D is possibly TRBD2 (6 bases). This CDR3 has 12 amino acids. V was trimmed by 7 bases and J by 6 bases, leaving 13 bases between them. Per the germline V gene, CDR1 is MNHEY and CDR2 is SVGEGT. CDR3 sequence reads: CASNEWGVEQYF. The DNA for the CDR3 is TGTGCCAGCAACGAATGGGGGGTCGAGCAGTACTTC.

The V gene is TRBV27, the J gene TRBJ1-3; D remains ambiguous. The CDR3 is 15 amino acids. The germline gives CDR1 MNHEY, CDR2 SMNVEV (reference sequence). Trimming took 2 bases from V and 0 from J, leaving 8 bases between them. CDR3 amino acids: CASSLGRASGNTIYF. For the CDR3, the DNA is TGTGCCAGCAGTTTAGGACGGGCCTCTGGAAACACCATATATTTT.

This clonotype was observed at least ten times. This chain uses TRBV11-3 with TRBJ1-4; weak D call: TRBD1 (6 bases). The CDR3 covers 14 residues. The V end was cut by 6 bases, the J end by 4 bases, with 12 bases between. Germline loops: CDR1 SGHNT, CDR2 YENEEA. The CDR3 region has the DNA TGTGCCAGCAGTTACGGACAGATTAATGAAAAACTGTTTTTT. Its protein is CASSYGQINEKLFF.

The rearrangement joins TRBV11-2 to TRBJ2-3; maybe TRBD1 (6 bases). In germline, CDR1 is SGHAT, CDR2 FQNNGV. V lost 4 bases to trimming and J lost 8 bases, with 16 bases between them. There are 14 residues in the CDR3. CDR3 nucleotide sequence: TGTGCCAGCAGCTCTGGCCAGGGGTCGGGTACGCAGTATTTT. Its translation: CASSSGQGSGTQYF.

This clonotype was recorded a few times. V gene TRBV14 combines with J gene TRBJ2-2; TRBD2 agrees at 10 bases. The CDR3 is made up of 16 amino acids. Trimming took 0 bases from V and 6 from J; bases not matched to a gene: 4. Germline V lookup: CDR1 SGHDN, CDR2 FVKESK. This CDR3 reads CASSQELAGVAGELFF. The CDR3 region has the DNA TGTGCCAGCAGCCAAGAGCTAGCGGGAGTTGCCGGGGAGCTGTTTTTT.

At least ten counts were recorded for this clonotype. The CDR3, as DNA: TGCAGTGCTAGTATCCCGCGGGACAATGAAAAACTGTTTTTT. Translated, it gives CSASIPRDNEKLFF. The chain employs TRBV20-1 and TRBJ1-4; D is possibly TRBD1 (5 bases). This CDR3 is built from 14 residues. The germline CDR1 and CDR2 sequences are DFQATT and SNEGSKA (reference sequence). The ends were cut back, 3 bases at V and 5 bases at J, with 13 bases in the middle.

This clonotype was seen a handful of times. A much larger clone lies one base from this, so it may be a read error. The CDR3 coding sequence is TGCAGTGCTAGAGATCGGTCGCCGGCAGGCGCCAAAACCATTCAGTACTTC. It translates to CSARDRSPAGAKTIQYF. V usage is TRBV20-1 and J usage is TRBJ2-4; no clear D. The CDR3 spans 17 residues. Germline V gene lookup returns CDR1 DFQATT and CDR2 SNEGSKA (reference sequence).

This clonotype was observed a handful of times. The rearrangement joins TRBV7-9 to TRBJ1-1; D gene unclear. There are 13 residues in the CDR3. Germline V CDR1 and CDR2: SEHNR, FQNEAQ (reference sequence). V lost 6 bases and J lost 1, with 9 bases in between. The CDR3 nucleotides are TGTGCCAGCAGGCCGGGATGGAACACTGAAGCTTTCTTT. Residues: CASRPGWNTEAFF.

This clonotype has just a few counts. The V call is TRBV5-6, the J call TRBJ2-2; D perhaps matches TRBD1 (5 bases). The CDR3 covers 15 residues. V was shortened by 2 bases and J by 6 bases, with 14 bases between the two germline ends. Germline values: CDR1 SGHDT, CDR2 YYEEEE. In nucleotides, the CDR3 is TGTGCCAGCAGCTTTCGCGACAGAAAGGCCGGGGAGCTGTTTTTT. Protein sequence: CASSFRDRKAGELFF.

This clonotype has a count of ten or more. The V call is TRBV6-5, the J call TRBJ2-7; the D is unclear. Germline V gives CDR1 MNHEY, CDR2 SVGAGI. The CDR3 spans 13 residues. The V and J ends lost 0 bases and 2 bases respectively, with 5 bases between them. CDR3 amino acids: CASSYSKAYEQYF. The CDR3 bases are TGTGCCAGCAGTTACTCGAAAGCCTACGAGCAGTACTTC.

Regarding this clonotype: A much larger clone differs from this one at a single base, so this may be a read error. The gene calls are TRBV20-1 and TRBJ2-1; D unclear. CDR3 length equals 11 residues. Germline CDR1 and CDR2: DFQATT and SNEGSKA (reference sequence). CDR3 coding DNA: TGCAATGCTATTCAAGTCAATGAGCAGTTCTTC. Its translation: CNAIQVNEQFF.

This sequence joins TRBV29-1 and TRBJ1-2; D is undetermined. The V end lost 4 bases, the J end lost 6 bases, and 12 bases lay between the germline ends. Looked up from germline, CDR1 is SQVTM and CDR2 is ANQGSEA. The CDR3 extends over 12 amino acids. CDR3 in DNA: TGCAGCGTTGGCGGATTGGGGAATGGCTACACCTTC. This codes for CSVGGLGNGYTF.

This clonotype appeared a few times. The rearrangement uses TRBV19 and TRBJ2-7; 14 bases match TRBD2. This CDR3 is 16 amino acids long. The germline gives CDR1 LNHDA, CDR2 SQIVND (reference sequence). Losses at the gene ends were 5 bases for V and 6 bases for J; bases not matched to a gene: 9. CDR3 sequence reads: CASSPGLAGALSEQYF. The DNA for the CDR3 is TGTGCCAGTAGTCCGGGACTAGCGGGAGCTTTGTCCGAGCAGTACTTC.

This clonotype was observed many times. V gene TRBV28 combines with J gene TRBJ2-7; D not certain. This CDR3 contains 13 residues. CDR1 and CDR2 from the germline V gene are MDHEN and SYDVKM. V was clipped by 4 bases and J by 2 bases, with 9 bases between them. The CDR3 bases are TGTGCCAGCAGTTCCAGCGTCACCTACGAGCAGTACTTC. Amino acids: CASSSSVTYEQYF.

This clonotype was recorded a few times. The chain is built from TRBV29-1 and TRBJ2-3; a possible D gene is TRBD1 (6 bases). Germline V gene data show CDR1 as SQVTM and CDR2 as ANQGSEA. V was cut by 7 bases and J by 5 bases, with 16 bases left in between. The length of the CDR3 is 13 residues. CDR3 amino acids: CSGGLEKGDTQYF. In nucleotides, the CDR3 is TGCAGCGGGGGGCTAGAGAAAGGAGATACGCAGTATTTT.

CDR3 DNA: TGTGCCAGCAGCCAAGAGGGTGGGCAGGGAGGTTCCTACGAGCAGTACTTC. Protein: CASSQEGGQGGSYEQYF. J is TRBJ2-7 and V is TRBV4-2; D is perhaps TRBD2 (6 bases). Trimming took 0 bases from V and 1 from J, leaving 16 bases between them. Germline V CDR1 and CDR2: LGHNA, YNFKEQ. The CDR3 totals 17 residues.

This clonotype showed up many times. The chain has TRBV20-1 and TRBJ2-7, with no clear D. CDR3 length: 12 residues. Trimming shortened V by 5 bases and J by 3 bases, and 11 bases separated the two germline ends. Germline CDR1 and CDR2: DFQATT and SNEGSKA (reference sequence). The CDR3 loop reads CSAPRADYEQYF. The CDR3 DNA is TGCAGTGCTCCTAGGGCAGACTACGAGCAGTACTTC.

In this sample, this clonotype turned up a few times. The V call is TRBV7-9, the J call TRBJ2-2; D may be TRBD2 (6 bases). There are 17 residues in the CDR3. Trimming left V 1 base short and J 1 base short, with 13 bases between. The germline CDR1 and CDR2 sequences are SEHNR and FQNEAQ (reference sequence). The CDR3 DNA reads TGTGCCAGCAGCTTAGAAGGCGGGGCAGGGAACACCGGGGAGCTGTTTTTT. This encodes CASSLEGGAGNTGELFF.

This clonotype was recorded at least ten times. The CDR3 here is CASSGTSGNNTDTQYF. The CDR3 DNA reads TGTGCCAGCAGTGGGACTAGCGGGAACAACACAGATACGCAGTATTTT. This chain connects TRBV2 to TRBJ2-3, with 12 bases that match TRBD2. Germline assignment: CDR1 SNHLY and CDR2 FYNNEI. CDR3 length equals 16 residues. J lost 2 bases, V lost 4 bases, and 4 bases had no gene match.

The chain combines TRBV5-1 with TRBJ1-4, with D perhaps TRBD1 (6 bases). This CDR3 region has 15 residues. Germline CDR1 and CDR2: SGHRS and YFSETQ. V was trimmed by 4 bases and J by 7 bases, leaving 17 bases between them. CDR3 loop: CASSTSGEMGEKLFF. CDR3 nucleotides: TGCGCCAGCAGCACATCAGGGGAAATGGGTGAAAAACTGTTTTTT.